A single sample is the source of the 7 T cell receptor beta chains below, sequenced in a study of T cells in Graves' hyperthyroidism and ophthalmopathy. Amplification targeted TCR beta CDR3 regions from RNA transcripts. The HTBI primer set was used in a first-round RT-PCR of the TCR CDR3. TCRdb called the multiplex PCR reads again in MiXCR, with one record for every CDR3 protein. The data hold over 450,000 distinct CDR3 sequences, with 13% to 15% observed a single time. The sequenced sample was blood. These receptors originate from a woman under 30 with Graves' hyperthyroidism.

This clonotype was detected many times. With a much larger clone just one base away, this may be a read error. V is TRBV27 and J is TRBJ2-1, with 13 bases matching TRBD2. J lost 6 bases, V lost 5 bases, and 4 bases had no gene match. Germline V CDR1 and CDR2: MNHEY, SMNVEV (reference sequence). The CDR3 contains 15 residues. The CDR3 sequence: CASSPGLAGANEQFF. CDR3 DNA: TGTGCCAGCAGTCCCGGACTAGCGGGAGCCAATGAGCAGTTCTTC.

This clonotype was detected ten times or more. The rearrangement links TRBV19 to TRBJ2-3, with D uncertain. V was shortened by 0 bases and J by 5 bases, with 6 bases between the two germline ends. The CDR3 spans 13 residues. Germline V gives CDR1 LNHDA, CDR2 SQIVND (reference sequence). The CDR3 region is CASSIDRGDTQYF. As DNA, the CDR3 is TGTGCCAGTAGTATAGATCGAGGAGATACGCAGTATTTT. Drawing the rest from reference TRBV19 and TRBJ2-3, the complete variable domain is DGGITQSPKYLFRKEGQNVTLSCEQNLNHDAMYWYRQDPGQGLRLIYYSQIVNDFQKGDIAEGYSVSREKKESFPLTVTSAQKNPTAFYLCASSIDRGDTQYFGPGTRLTVL.

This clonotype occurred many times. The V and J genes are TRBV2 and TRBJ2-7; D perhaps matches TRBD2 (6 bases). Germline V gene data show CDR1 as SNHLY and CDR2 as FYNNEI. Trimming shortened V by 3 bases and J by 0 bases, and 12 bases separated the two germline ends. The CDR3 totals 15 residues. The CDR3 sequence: CASSEEGGSSYEQYF. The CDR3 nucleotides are TGTGCCAGCAGTGAGGAAGGAGGGAGCTCCTACGAGCAGTACTTC.

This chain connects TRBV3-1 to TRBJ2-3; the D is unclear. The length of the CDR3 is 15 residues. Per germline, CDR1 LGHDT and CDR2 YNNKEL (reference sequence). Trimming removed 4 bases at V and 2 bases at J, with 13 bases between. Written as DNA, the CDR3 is TGTGCCAGCAGCCTTAGAGGAGTGAACACAGATACGCAGTATTTT. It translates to CASSLRGVNTDTQYF.

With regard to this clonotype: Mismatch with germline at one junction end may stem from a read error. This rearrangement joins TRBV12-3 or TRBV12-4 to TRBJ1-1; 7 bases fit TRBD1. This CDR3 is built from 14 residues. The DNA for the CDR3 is TGTGCCAGCAGTTACAGGGGCCGGAACACTGAAGCTATCTTT. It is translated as CASSYRGRNTEAIF.

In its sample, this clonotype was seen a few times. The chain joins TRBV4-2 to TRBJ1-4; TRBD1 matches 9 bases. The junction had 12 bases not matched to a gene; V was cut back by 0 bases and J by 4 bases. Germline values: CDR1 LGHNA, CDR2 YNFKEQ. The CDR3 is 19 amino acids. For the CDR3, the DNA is TGTGCCAGCAGCCAAGATCTATCCATGGGGACAGGGAATAATGAAAAACTGTTTTTT. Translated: CASSQDLSMGTGNNEKLFF.

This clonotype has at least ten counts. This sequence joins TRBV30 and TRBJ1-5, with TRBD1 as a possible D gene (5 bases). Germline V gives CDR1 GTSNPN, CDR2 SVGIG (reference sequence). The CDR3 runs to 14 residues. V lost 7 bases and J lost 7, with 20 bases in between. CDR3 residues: CALTLGPRNQPQHF. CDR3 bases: TGTGCCTTGACCCTGGGGCCTCGTAACCAGCCCCAGCATTTT.